This T cell receptor beta chain was retrieved from a study of T-cell memory formation after mild COVID-19. About the research overall: TCR clusters largely stayed donor specific.

MiXCR, run by TCRdb on the 5' RACE reads, gives a single entry per CDR3 protein. The top ten clones hold about an eighth of a sample with around 200,000 distinct CDR3 sequences, around 25% of them seen once. A single count supports this clonotype. The sample taken for sequencing was PBMCs or a T cell subset sorted from them (not recorded which). This TCR came from an adult woman who had mild COVID-19 (a few samples of this study predate the infection). Cell type and time point are not known.

The CDR3 DNA sequence: TGTGCCAGCAGTCCCGGGACGGGAGGGAGAGCTTTCTTT. Translating gives CASSPGTGGRAFF. The chain combines TRBV2 with TRBJ1-1, with a tentative D call TRBD1 (5 bases). With 5 bases removed from V and 10 bases from J, the gap between germline ends came to 17 bases. Germline assignment: CDR1 SNHLY and CDR2 FYNNEI. The CDR3 runs 13 residues.